A selection of T cell receptor beta chains follows, all from one sample in a study of shared clonotypes between healthy human individuals. TCRdb keeps only in-frame clones here, not all; method: immunoSEQ multiplex PCR. The sample contains over a million clones, approximately 80% of which appear only once. Sequencing input: memory CD4+ T cells from PBMCs. These receptors were collected from a man aged 18 to 30 in good health. Some clones in this sample may be carry-over from other donors' samples. The CDR3 runs from the conserved cysteine through the conserved F or W. The D gene is left open where the match is weak. Size is omitted from some rows. Given values are once, few, many or a class for expanded clones.

clone_size j_call cdr3_length v_call d_call cdr3_nt cdr3_aa
- TRBJ1-1 16 TRBV9 TRBD1 TGTGCCAGCAGCGTAGGTATCGGGACAGGGTACACTGAAGCTTTCTTT CASSVGIGTGYTEAFF
- TRBJ2-2 15 TRBV6-5 - TGTGCCAGCAGTTACCAGGGTACGGGCACCGGGGAGCTGTTTTTT CASSYQGTGTGELFF
few TRBJ2-7 12 TRBV2 - TGTGCCAGCAGTGAGCTGGACAGCGAGCAGTACTTC CASSELDSEQYF
- TRBJ2-1 15 TRBV7-3 TRBD2 TGTGCCAGCAGCGATGGGACTAGCGGGATAAATGAGCAGTTCTTC CASSDGTSGINEQFF
- TRBJ1-4 15 TRBV11-2 - TGTGCCAGCAGCGTTACAGACAGCCAAAATGAAAAACTGTTTTTT CASSVTDSQNEKLFF
- TRBJ2-3 14 TRBV5-4 - TGTGCCAGCAGCTTGAGTTTTAGCCTTGATACGCAGTATTTT CASSLSFSLDTQYF
- TRBJ1-1 14 TRBV2 TRBD1 TGTGCCAGCAGTTCCGGGACAGGGGGATTCGGAGCTTTCTTT CASSSGTGGFGAFF
few TRBJ1-5 16 TRBV7-8 TRBD1 TGTGCCAGCAGCTTAGCTGGACAGGGGCAGGGTCAGCCCCAGCATTTT CASSLAGQGQGQPQHF
once TRBJ1-1 13 TRBV28 - TGTGCCAGCAGTCCGGGGCTTGGCACTGAAGCTTTCTTT CASSPGLGTEAFF
- TRBJ2-3 14 TRBV28 - TGTGCCAGCAAAACGGGACGGGGCACAGATACGCAGTATTTT CASKTGRGTDTQYF
few TRBJ2-7 14 TRBV11-3 - TGTGCCAGCAGCTTAGGGGGCGTTGGGGCCGAGCAGTACTTC CASSLGGVGAEQYF
- TRBJ1-2 12 TRBV25-1 - TGTGCCAGCAGTGCCAGGAACTATGGCTACACCTTC CASSARNYGYTF
- TRBJ1-1 13 TRBV9 - TGTGCCAGCTCGGAAGGGCCGAACACTGAAGCTTTCTTT CASSEGPNTEAFF
- TRBJ1-2 14 TRBV4-2 - TGTGCCAGCAGCGGCGGGAGGGGGGCTAGAGGCTACACCTTC CASSGGRGARGYTF
- TRBJ1-5 15 TRBV6-6 - TGTGCCAGCAGTTTTGGACTTGGGGGCAATCAGCCCCAGCATTTT CASSFGLGGNQPQHF
- TRBJ1-2 15 TRBV5-6 - TGTGCCAGCAGCTTGCGGGGGGGAGGCAACTATGGCTACACCTTC CASSLRGGGNYGYTF
- TRBJ2-1 14 TRBV6-1 - TGTGCCAGCAACAGCTTGAGCTCCTACAATGAGCAGTTCTTC CASNSLSSYNEQFF
- TRBJ2-7 15 TRBV5-8 - TGTGCCAGCAGCTTGGCGAAAACTTGGGCCTACGAGCAGTACTTC CASSLAKTWAYEQYF
- TRBJ2-7 15 TRBV28 TRBD1 TGTGCCAGCAGTTTATTGGGGACAGGGGGGTACGAGCAGTACTTC CASSLLGTGGYEQYF
- TRBJ2-1 15 TRBV4-1 TRBD2 TGCGCCAGCAGCCAACGACTAGCGGTATACAATGAGCAGTTCTTC CASSQRLAVYNEQFF
- TRBJ1-5 13 TRBV5-1 - TGCGCCAGCAGCTTGGAAGGCGGCCAGCCCCAGCATTTT CASSLEGGQPQHF
- TRBJ1-5 14 TRBV28 - TGTGCCAGCGGCCGCAGGGTGAGGAATCAGCCCCAGCATTTT CASGRRVRNQPQHF
- TRBJ1-1 13 TRBV5-5 - TGTGCCAGCAGCAAAGACCCGAACACTGAAGCTTTCTTT CASSKDPNTEAFF
- TRBJ2-1 14 TRBV6-5 - TGTGCCAGCGCCGGAACTAGTCCCTACAATGAGCAGTTCTTC CASAGTSPYNEQFF
- TRBJ2-7 15 TRBV7-2 - TGTGCCAGCAGCTTAGACTACGGTTTAAACTACGAGCAGTACTTC CASSLDYGLNYEQYF
- TRBJ2-7 11 TRBV20-1 - TGCAGTGCTAGAGAAGCGTACGAGCAGTACTTC CSAREAYEQYF
- TRBJ2-7 17 TRBV9 TRBD2 TGTGCCAGCAGCCCTCCTCACCCCCGGGAGGGGTACTACGAGCAGTACTTC CASSPPHPREGYYEQYF
- TRBJ2-1 15 TRBV5-4 TRBD2 TGTGCCAGCAGCTTGGCTAGCGGGAGGTTCAATGAGCAGTTCTTC CASSLASGRFNEQFF
- TRBJ2-3 13 TRBV10-3 - TGTGCCATCAGCGAACGAGTGGCAGATACGCAGTATTTT CAISERVADTQYF
- TRBJ2-1 16 TRBV21-1 - TGTGCCAGCAGCAAAGGAACATCAAAATCCTACAATGAGCAGTTCTTC CASSKGTSKSYNEQFF
- TRBJ2-7 13 TRBV6-1 - TGTGCCAGCAGTGGGCGAAGCAACTACGAGCAGTACTTC CASSGRSNYEQYF
many TRBJ2-5 12 TRBV2 - TGTGCCAATGGTCCAACACAAGAGACCCAGTACTTC CANGPTQETQYF
once TRBJ2-3 16 TRBV4-3 TRBD2 TGCGCCAGCAGCCAAGAGGCTAGCGGGAGCACAGATACGCAGTATTTT CASSQEASGSTDTQYF
few TRBJ2-1 14 TRBV29-1 - TGCAGCGTCGCCTTAACCGGGGCACCCAATGAGCAGTTCTTC CSVALTGAPNEQFF
- TRBJ2-2 16 TRBV9 - TGTGCCAGCAGCCCCAGGGGTCCAGGGACGAGCGGGGAGCTGTTTTTT CASSPRGPGTSGELFF
- TRBJ1-3 17 TRBV18 TRBD1 TGTGCCAGCTCACCATCCGGACAGGGATGGGCTGGAAACACCATATATTTT CASSPSGQGWAGNTIYF
few TRBJ2-7 14 TRBV5-1 - TGCGCCAGCAGCTTGAGGGACCCAGCCTACGAGCAGTACTTC CASSLRDPAYEQYF
- TRBJ1-6 14 TRBV27 - TGTGCCAGCAGGGACCCCTCTGGCAATTCACCCCTCCACTTT CASRDPSGNSPLHF
- TRBJ2-6 18 TRBV5-1 TRBD1 TGCGCCAGCAGCTCCTTCTTACAGGGGGCGCTTGGGGCCAACGTCCTGACTTTC CASSSFLQGALGANVLTF
- TRBJ2-1 17 TRBV5-1 TRBD1 TGCGCCAGCAGCTTGGGGAGGGGGACAGGCCTTTACAATGAGCAGTTCTTC CASSLGRGTGLYNEQFF
- TRBJ2-1 16 TRBV7-3 - TGTGCCAGCAGCTTAAATCCGGGAGTAGCTTACAATGAGCAGTTCTTC CASSLNPGVAYNEQFF
- TRBJ1-3 14 TRBV28 TRBD1 TGTGCCAGCAGCGCCGGGACAGGTGTTGACACCATATATTTT CASSAGTGVDTIYF
- TRBJ1-5 16 TRBV5-6 TRBD1 TGTGCCAGCAGCTTTCACAGGGGTTATAGCAATCAGCCCCAGCATTTT CASSFHRGYSNQPQHF
- TRBJ2-7 13 TRBV5-1 - TGCGCCAGCAGCCTTCTCGGCGACTACGAGCAGTACTTC CASSLLGDYEQYF
- TRBJ2-7 15 TRBV6-5 - TGTGCCAGCAGCGGTACAGGGACAATCTCCTACGAGCAGTACTTC CASSGTGTISYEQYF
- TRBJ2-3 11 TRBV30 - TGTGCCTGGGGAACGGGAGATACGCAGTATTTT CAWGTGDTQYF
- TRBJ2-7 15 TRBV28 - TGTGCCAGCAGTTTAAGGACGGGACGGGCCTACGAGCAGTACTTC CASSLRTGRAYEQYF
once TRBJ2-3 15 TRBV5-4 - TGTGCCAGCAGCGATCCCCGGGCGGTCACAGATACGCAGTATTTT CASSDPRAVTDTQYF